A selection of T cell receptor beta chains follows, all from one sample in a study of beta chain features in type 1 diabetes. Produced via immunoSEQ multiplex PCR; TCRdb's table is partial and in-frame only. The sample yields about 350,000 clones, around a fifth seen once. Source material: naive CD4+ T cells from blood. These receptors were obtained from a woman under 30 in good health. Each CDR3 is given with its conserved first and last residue. A D gene is named only where the DNA matches it firmly. The size field is filled for only some rows; it gives once, few, many or a size class.

clone_size d_call j_call v_call cdr3_nt cdr3_aa
- - TRBJ2-5 TRBV4-1 TGCGCCAGCAAGGCTCTCCTACTAGGGAATAAAGAGACCCAGTACTTC CASKALLLGNKETQYF
few TRBD2 TRBJ2-1 TRBV14 TGTGCCAGCAGCCAAAGGAGAGTGGCTAGCGGGGACAATGAGCAGTTCTTC CASSQRRVASGDNEQFF
- TRBD1 TRBJ2-1 TRBV11-2 TGTGCCAGCAGCTTAGTAGGGGGGACAGGCTACAATGAGCAGTTCTTC CASSLVGGTGYNEQFF
- TRBD2 TRBJ2-1 TRBV4-1 TGCGCCAGCAGCCAAGATCCACGACTAGCGTCGGACAATGAGCAGTTCTTC CASSQDPRLASDNEQFF
- TRBD1 TRBJ1-5 TRBV5-1 TGCGCCAGCAGCTTGGGACAGGGAGATCAGCCCCAGCATTTT CASSLGQGDQPQHF
- TRBD1 TRBJ1-2 TRBV6-5 TGTGCCAGCAGACGGACCCAGGGGGGAGATGGCTACACCTTC CASRRTQGGDGYTF
- - TRBJ2-7 TRBV5-1 TGCGCCAGCAGCGGAGGGGCCCGAAGGGGCGAGCAGTACTTC CASSGGARRGEQYF
- TRBD1 TRBJ1-2 TRBV29-1 TGCAGCGCGGACAGGGGGATAGGTGGCTACACCTTC CSADRGIGGYTF
- - TRBJ2-5 TRBV4-3 TGCGCCAGCAGCCAAGGGACTCAGCGGACCCAGTACTTC CASSQGTQRTQYF
- - TRBJ1-1 TRBV7-9 TGTGCCAGCAGCTTAGCTGGGGAGGTGAACACTGAAGCTTTCTTT CASSLAGEVNTEAFF
few TRBD2 TRBJ2-6 TRBV30 TGTGCCTGGAGGGGAAGAACTAGCGGGGGCCGACTCTCTGGGGCCAACGTCCTGACTTTC CAWRGRTSGGRLSGANVLTF
- - TRBJ2-3 TRBV30 TGTGCCTGGAACCATGCAGGACGGGGGGCCACAGATACGCAGTATTTT CAWNHAGRGATDTQYF
- TRBD2 TRBJ2-3 TRBV9 TGTGCCAGCAGCGTAACTAGCGGGAGGACAGATACGCAGTATTTT CASSVTSGRTDTQYF
few TRBD1 TRBJ1-2 TRBV30 TGTGCCTGGAGTATAGGCTCAGGGGGAATCTATGGCTACACCTTC CAWSIGSGGIYGYTF